The 13 T cell receptor beta chains in this list originate from one sample, sequenced in a study of metastatic and nonmetastatic thyroid tumors. All patients reached thyroid surgery having received no treatment beforehand. TCRdb reanalyzed the PCR reads via MiXCR. Here the sample spans roughly 40,000 clones, around 18% being singletons. Material: tumor tissue. The receptors originated from a female donor with papillary thyroid cancer or a benign thyroid nodule (not recorded which). Some clones in this sample may be carry-over from other donors' samples.

This clone was picked up a small number of times. The gene calls are TRBV6-1 and TRBJ1-5, with D perhaps TRBD1 (5 bases). Looked up from germline, CDR1 is MNHNS and CDR2 is SASEGT. V gave up 5 bases and J gave up 4 bases, with 15 bases separating them. CDR3 length: 15 residues. The CDR3 nucleotides are TGTGCCAGCAGTAGAAAGAAAGGGACTAATCAGCCCCAGCATTTT. Residues: CASSRKKGTNQPQHF.

This clone appeared many times. The chain couples TRBV20-1 to TRBJ2-7; tentatively, D is TRBD2 (5 bases). V was cut by 6 bases and J by 4 bases, with 13 bases left in between. The CDR3 runs 12 residues. Germline V gene sequence: CDR1 DFQATT, CDR2 SNEGSKA (reference sequence). CDR3 sequence reads: CSATSGRYEQYF. CDR3 nucleotides: TGCAGTGCCACCAGCGGAAGATACGAGCAGTACTTC.

As regards this clone: The sample has other DNA sequences that encode this CDR3 too. This chain connects TRBV11-3 to TRBJ2-7, with D perhaps TRBD1 (5 bases). The V end lost 5 bases, the J end lost 3 bases, and 8 bases lay between the germline ends. This CDR3 comprises 12 residues. CDR1 and CDR2 (germline): SGHNT, YENEEA. CDR3 sequence (DNA): TGTGCCAGCAGCGACAGAGACTACGAGCAGTACTTC. This sequence encodes CASSDRDYEQYF. The entire variable domain, with the rest obtained from reference TRBV11-3 and TRBJ2-7, is as follows: EAGVVQSPRYKIIEKKQPVAFWCNPISGHNTLYWYLQNLGQGPELLIRYENEEAVDDSQLPKDRFSAERLKGVDSTLKIQPAELGDSAVYLCASSDRDYEQYFGPGTRLTVT.

This clone was observed many times. This CDR3 is also generated by other DNA sequences in the sample. The J gene is TRBJ1-4, the V gene TRBV24-1; 9 bases align to TRBD1. From germline, CDR1 is KGHDR and CDR2 SFDVKD. The CDR3 spans 15 residues. V lost 3 bases and J lost 8; bases outside the gene matches: 6. The CDR3 nucleotides read TGTGCCACCAGTGATACCGGGACAGGGAACGAAAAACTGTTTTTT. Its translation is CATSDTGTGNEKLFF.

This clone was observed many times. This chain uses TRBV6-1 with TRBJ2-7; TRBD1 agrees at 10 bases. CDR1 is MNHNS, CDR2 SASEGT, per germline. This CDR3 is built from 13 residues. Trimming took 6 bases from V and 3 from J; bases not matched to a gene: 2. CDR3 amino acids: CASSRDRGYEQYF. CDR3 coding DNA: TGTGCCAGCAGCCGGGACAGGGGCTACGAGCAGTACTTC.

This clone has a count of ten or more. This chain joins TRBV3-1 and TRBJ2-1, with D uncertain. CDR3 length: 13 amino acids. Between the trimmed V and J ends, which lost 0 bases and 7 bases, there was a span of 7 bases. Germline V lookup: CDR1 LGHDT, CDR2 YNNKEL (reference sequence). As DNA, the CDR3 is TGTGCCAGCAGCCAAGATCTTGGGAATGAGCAGTTCTTC. It yields the protein CASSQDLGNEQFF.

With regard to this clone: A much larger clone is a single base away; this may be a read error. The V call is TRBV12-3 or TRBV12-4, the J call TRBJ1-3; the D gene is possibly TRBD1 (5 bases). This CDR3 has 13 residues. CDR3 amino acids: CASGEQGGTTIYF. CDR3 nucleotide sequence: TGTGCCAGCGGGGAGCAGGGTGGAACCACCATATATTTT.

This chain connects TRBV11-1 to TRBJ1-6, with D unclear. Germline V gene sequence: CDR1 SGHAT, CDR2 FQDESV (reference sequence). V was shortened by 5 bases and J by 0 bases, with 11 bases between the two germline ends. The CDR3 contains 16 residues. The chain's CDR3 is CASSESGSSYNSPLHF. The CDR3 region has the DNA TGTGCCAGCAGCGAAAGTGGAAGCTCCTATAATTCACCCCTCCACTTT.

This clone has only a few counts. This may stem from a read error, because a much larger clone lies one nucleotide away. The rearrangement uses TRBV12-3 or TRBV12-4 and TRBJ1-1; D not certain. CDR3 length: 14 residues. CDR3 protein: CVSSILLGGTEAFF. The CDR3 DNA reads TGTGTCAGCAGTATCTTACTGGGTGGCACTGAAGCTTTCTTT.

In the case of this clone: A read error may account for a junction end that differs from germline. The chain employs TRBV6-6 and TRBJ2-6, with a weak D call TRBD2 (6 bases). The germline CDR1 and CDR2 sequences are MNHNY and SVGAGI (reference sequence). The length of the CDR3 is 18 residues. In DNA, the CDR3 is TGTGCCAGCAGAAAACCGGGACTGTCGGACTCTTGGGCCAACGTCCTGACTTTC. Translation: CASRKPGLSDSWANVLTF.

The rearrangement uses TRBV6-1 and TRBJ1-5; TRBD1 might be the D (5 bases). The CDR3 has 13 residues. CDR1 and CDR2 (germline): MNHNS, SASEGT. V was shortened by 2 bases and J by 7 bases, with 9 bases between the two germline ends. DNA for the CDR3: TGTGCCAGCAGTGAATCAGGGAACCAGCCCCAGCATTTT. It is translated as CASSESGNQPQHF.

The sample holds many counts of this clone. The chain is built from TRBV27 and TRBJ1-2; possibly TRBD1 for D (6 bases). Germline values: CDR1 MNHEY, CDR2 SMNVEV (reference sequence). The CDR3 contains 13 residues. With 2 bases removed from V and 4 bases from J, the gap between germline ends came to 8 bases. Here the CDR3 reads CASSLVRGYGYTF. The CDR3 nucleotides are TGTGCCAGCAGTTTAGTCAGGGGCTATGGCTACACCTTC.

This clone was seen at least ten times. CDR3 nucleotides: TGCGCCAGCAGTGGACAGATGAACACTGAAGCTTTCTTT. Translating it yields CASSGQMNTEAFF. The V and J genes are TRBV10-1 and TRBJ1-1; maybe TRBD1 (5 bases). Trimming took 4 bases from V and 0 from J, leaving 6 bases between them. CDR1 is WNHNN and CDR2 is SYGVQD in the germline V gene (reference sequence). The CDR3 length is 13 residues.